The T cell receptor beta chain under discussion was sequenced for a study of beta chain features in type 1 diabetes. Findings of the study overall: The naive, central memory and Treg TCRB repertoires of patients appeared to be more similar to one another than those of healthy donors.

TCRB transcripts that were expressed got sequenced, as all of the isolated RNA had been reverse transcribed. TCRdb's table, derived via immunoSEQ multiplex PCR, lists solely in-frame clones and lacks some. Found here are around 190,000 clones, more than 10% of them singletons; the top ten hold around 0.63%. Per the germline V gene, CDR1 is MDHEN and CDR2 is SYDVKM. The CDR3 is made up of 9 amino acids. On this clone: Its antigen is currently unknown.

The sequenced sample consisted of central memory CD4+ T cells from blood. This receptor was obtained from a woman aged 18 to 35 in good health. The chain employs TRBV28 and TRBJ2-5; D gene unclear. The CDR3 sequence is CARAETQYF. The CDR3 DNA is TGTGCACGAGCAGAGACCCAGTACTTC.